These 15 T cell receptor beta chains originate from one sample sequenced in a study of T cells in localized non-small cell lung cancer. The assay was immunoSEQ multiplex PCR, and TCRdb's table has in-frame clones only and misses some. The sample lists 2,000 to 2,500 clones, approximately 40% occurring once. Sequences were derived from lung tumor tissue, sampled before any cancer treatment. These receptors were obtained from a male donor aged 60 or older with stage II squamous cell lung carcinoma.

The chain combines TRBV18 with TRBJ2-3, with D possibly TRBD1 on 5 matching bases. Between the trimmed V and J ends, which lost 0 bases and 6 bases, there was a span of 16 bases. CDR3 size: 16 residues. The germline gives CDR1 KGHSH, CDR2 LQKENI. Here the CDR3 DNA reads TGTGCCAGCTCACCACCGAGTCAGGGAACGCGGGATACGCAGTATTTT. Protein product: CASSPPSQGTRDTQYF.

The chain recombines TRBV29-1 with TRBJ2-7; D might be TRBD2 (5 bases). The CDR3 totals 12 residues. V was cut by 3 bases and J by 2 bases, with 8 bases left in between. CDR1 is SQVTM, CDR2 ANQGSEA, per germline. CDR3 in amino acids: CSVELAPYEQYF. The CDR3, as DNA: TGCAGCGTTGAGTTAGCGCCCTACGAGCAGTACTTC.

In its sample, this clone ranks as medium-sized (0.01 to 0.1%). The rearrangement uses TRBV6-8 and TRBJ1-2, with D perhaps TRBD1 (6 bases). Trimming shortened V by 6 bases and J by 4 bases, and 18 bases separated the two germline ends. Germline CDR1 MNHGY, CDR2 SAAAGT. This CDR3 is 15 amino acids long. The DNA of the CDR3 is TGTGCCAGCAGCGAGGTAGGGGGGCCCGGCTATGGCTACACCTTC. Its translation is CASSEVGGPGYGYTF.

V is TRBV28 and J is TRBJ2-2, with a weak D call TRBD2 (5 bases). The length of the CDR3 is 15 residues. Germline CDR1 reads MDHEN; CDR2 reads SYDVKM. V was trimmed by 2 bases and J by 3 bases, leaving 10 bases between them. The CDR3 loop reads CASSLGAGYTGELFF. As DNA, the CDR3 is TGTGCCAGCAGTTTAGGTGCGGGTTACACCGGGGAGCTGTTTTTT. Complete variable domain (other parts from reference TRBV28 and TRBJ2-2): DVKVTQSSRYLVKRTGEKVFLECVQDMDHENMFWYRQDPGLGLRLIYFSYDVKMKEKGDIPEGYSVSREKKERFSLILESASTNQTSMYLCASSLGAGYTGELFFGEGSRLTVL.

This clone was counted between two and nine times. The V call is TRBV6-8, the J call TRBJ2-7; 9 nucleotides match TRBD2. V shed 5 bases, J shed 5 bases, and the junction held 7 bases outside the gene matches. This CDR3 has 14 residues. Germline V gene data show CDR1 as MNHGY and CDR2 as SAAAGT. The chain's CDR3 is CASSGGGRVHEQYF. CDR3 bases: TGTGCCAGCAGTGGCGGCGGGAGGGTCCACGAGCAGTACTTC.

The table lists this clone with a count of one. The CDR3 region has the DNA TGTGCCAGCTCACCACCTAGCGGGCGGTACGAGCAGTACTTC. It specifies CASSPPSGRYEQYF. The J gene is TRBJ2-7, the V gene TRBV18, with 7 bases aligning to TRBD2. V was clipped by 0 bases and J by 4 bases; unmatched bases: 3. The CDR3 totals 14 residues. The germline gives CDR1 KGHSH, CDR2 LQKENI.

This chain uses TRBV12-5 with TRBJ2-4, with 7 bases that match TRBD2. Germline loops: CDR1 LGHNT, CDR2 FRNRAP. The CDR3 sequence is 14 residues long. The junction had 5 bases not matched to a gene; V was cut back by 4 bases and J by 5 bases. The CDR3 loop is CASGSGGGQNIQYF. The CDR3 DNA follows: TGTGCTAGTGGTTCGGGGGGAGGGCAAAACATTCAGTACTTC.

The rearrangement joins TRBV11-3 to TRBJ2-7; TRBD2 matches at 10 bases. The germline gives CDR1 SGHNT, CDR2 YENEEA. J lost 4 bases, V lost 5 bases, and 8 bases had no gene match. The CDR3 runs 15 residues. The CDR3 DNA sequence: TGTGCCAGCAGCGTTTCTAGCGGGAGTTTGTACGAGCAGTACTTC. Its translation: CASSVSSGSLYEQYF. The full variable domain, its missing parts supplied by reference TRBV11-3 and TRBJ2-7, is EAGVVQSPRYKIIEKKQPVAFWCNPISGHNTLYWYLQNLGQGPELLIRYENEEAVDDSQLPKDRFSAERLKGVDSTLKIQPAELGDSAVYLCASSVSSGSLYEQYFGPGTRLTVT.

The V gene is TRBV28, the J gene TRBJ1-1; a weak D match, TRBD1 (6 bases). This CDR3 is 16 amino acids long. Germline V gene lookup returns CDR1 MDHEN and CDR2 SYDVKM. Deletions cut 8 bases from V and 4 bases from J, with 23 bases between. This CDR3 reads CASARAILRGTTEAFF. CDR3 nucleotide sequence: TGTGCCAGCGCCCGCGCCATTCTAAGGGGGACCACTGAAGCTTTCTTT.

This clone is classed as hyperexpanded. The chain couples TRBV1 to TRBJ1-4; the table calls TRBD1, which could not be checked here. TRBV1 is deemed a pseudogene. The CDR3 extends over 15 amino acids. CDR3 nucleotides: TGCACCAGCAAATTCAGGGGCGTTAAGGATGAAAAACTGTTTTTT. This codes for CTSKFRGVKDEKLFF.

There are a few counts of this clone. This chain uses TRBV10-2 with TRBJ1-2, with 12 bases lining up with TRBD1. The V and J ends lost 8 bases and 5 bases, in that order; junction bases with no gene match: 12. Per germline, CDR1 WSHSY and CDR2 SAAADI. This CDR3 contains 16 residues. CDR3 bases: TGCGCCAGCCCCTCGGGACAGGGGGCCTCTTGGTATGGCTACACCTTC. It encodes CASPSGQGASWYGYTF.

The sample holds a few counts of this clone. The V gene is TRBV9, the J gene TRBJ2-7; D not resolved. Germline V lookup: CDR1 SGDLS, CDR2 YYNGEE. Trimming removed 5 bases from V and 2 bases from J, with 8 bases in between. This CDR3 spans 12 amino acids. The CDR3 DNA reads TGTGCCAGCAGTGAAGGGCCCTACGAGCAGTACTTC. Translating it yields CASSEGPYEQYF.

The chain joins TRBV19 to TRBJ2-4; 12 positions match TRBD2. The CDR3 length is 15 residues. Trimming removed 4 bases from V and 5 bases from J; junction bases left unmatched: 3. Germline loops: CDR1 LNHDA, CDR2 SQIVND (reference sequence). This CDR3 is CASSTSGRVQNIQYF. CDR3 sequence (DNA): TGTGCCAGTAGTACTAGCGGGAGGGTTCAAAACATTCAGTACTTC.

This chain links TRBV30 with TRBJ1-1; a weak D match, TRBD1 (6 bases). Germline-derived CDR1 and CDR2 are GTSNPN and SVGIG (reference sequence). The CDR3 has 15 amino acids. Trimming removed 5 bases from V and 1 base from J, with 17 bases in between. The CDR3 DNA reads TGTGCCTGGGGCCTCGGGACAACATCGAACACTGAAGCTTTCTTT. It specifies CAWGLGTTSNTEAFF.

The chain has TRBV28 and TRBJ2-2, with TRBD2 matching 8 bases. The ends lost 5 bases at V and 1 base at J; junction bases unmatched: 15. The CDR3 is 19 amino acids. Per germline, CDR1 MDHEN and CDR2 SYDVKM. CDR3 nucleotides: TGTGCCAGCAGTCCTTTACGGGGGCGGGAGGAACGGAACACCGGGGAGCTGTTTTTT. It specifies CASSPLRGREERNTGELFF. The variable domain in full, with the rest retrieved from reference TRBV28 and TRBJ2-2, is DVKVTQSSRYLVKRTGEKVFLECVQDMDHENMFWYRQDPGLGLRLIYFSYDVKMKEKGDIPEGYSVSREKKERFSLILESASTNQTSMYLCASSPLRGREERNTGELFFGEGSRLTVL.